This T cell receptor (beta chain) was identified in a study of beta chain features in type 1 diabetes. The entirety of the isolated RNA underwent reverse transcription, so expressed TCRB transcripts were sequenced. About 3.6 million reads on average were seen across naive, central memory and regulatory T cell samples. This table comes from immunoSEQ multiplex PCR, and its TCRdb copy is limited to in-frame clones, with some not included. The table shows fewer than 300,000 clones, with approximately 20% occurring only once. This clone was recorded a few times. What it recognizes is unknown. Study-wide points: In all four CD4+ subsets, TCRB CDR3 length was significantly, moderately reduced in type 1 diabetes.

Sorted CD4+ subsets: naive, central memory, regulatory, stem cell-like memory (CD45RO/CCR7/CD25/CD127/CD95/CD27 panel). Purities in excess of 95% were seen in all sorted populations. From germline, CDR1 is SGHRS and CDR2 YFSETQ. The V and J ends lost 0 bases and 0 bases respectively, with 7 bases between them. CDR3 size: 15 residues. This receptor was taken from a woman between 40 and 55 years old with type 1 diabetes. Sequenced sample: naive CD4+ T cells from blood. The chain is built from TRBV5-1 and TRBJ2-1, with no clear D. CDR3 sequence: CASSLGAGSYNEQFF. For the CDR3, the DNA is TGCGCCAGCAGCTTGGGGGCAGGCTCCTACAATGAGCAGTTCTTC. The full variable domain, rest sourced from reference TRBV5-1 and TRBJ2-1, is KAGVTQTPRYLIKTRGQQVTLSCSPISGHRSVSWYQQTPGQGLQFLFEYFSETQRNKGNFPGRFSGRQFSNSRSEMNVSTLELGDSALYLCASSLGAGSYNEQFFGPGTRLTVL.